This T cell receptor (beta chain) was recorded in a study of post-analysis software for immune sequencing data. The study's findings and limits: TRBV5-6, TRBV5-1 and TRBV20-1 were among about 5 TRBV segments more frequent in patients than controls.

Looked up from germline, CDR1 is MGHRA and CDR2 is YSYEKL. V gave up 0 bases and J gave up 7 bases, with 21 bases separating them. This CDR3 is 17 amino acids long. Of note for this clonotype: Its specificity is not known.

cDNA libraries of TCR beta carried unique molecular identifiers. A population of roughly 0.85 to 10 million T cells gave rise to around 530,000 cDNA molecules. MiXCR was run by TCRdb on the PCR reads, yielding one entry per CDR3 protein. Found here are roughly 570,000 distinct CDR3 sequences, around a third of them singletons; the top ten hold roughly 6%. The chain employs TRBV4-1 and TRBJ1-2; a weak D match, TRBD1 (5 bases). The sequence derives from a girl aged 2 to 17 with multiple sclerosis. Sequencing input: blood. CDR3 protein: CASSQDLAVRASRGYTF. The CDR3, as DNA: TGCGCCAGCAGCCAAGATTTAGCCGTCAGGGCAAGCCGTGGCTACACCTTC.